This TCR beta chain was profiled in a study of cytomegalovirus exposure and HLA in healthy donors. Notes on this clone: The antigen is not known.

Germline CDR1 and CDR2: SGHRS and YFSETQ. CDR3 length: 13 amino acids. V gave up 3 bases and J gave up 4 bases, with 10 bases separating them. Generated by immunoSEQ multiplex PCR, the TCRdb table keeps only in-frame clones and is missing some. The sample lists 150,000 to 200,000 clones; approximately 88% were seen once. Study results and limitations: Subsequent analysis found a tendency for first-cohort TCR clusters to co-occur within the approximately 130 validation repertoires. It was approximately 150 TCR beta chains that were listed as cytomegalovirus-associated.

The chain has TRBV5-1 and TRBJ1-1; D might be TRBD1 (6 bases). The sequence was obtained from a man younger than 45 in good health and CMV-seropositive. Sequencing was done on a sample of PBMCs. This CDR3 reads CASSSQGGTEAFF. The CDR3 DNA follows: TGCGCCAGCAGCTCACAGGGTGGCACTGAAGCTTTCTTT.